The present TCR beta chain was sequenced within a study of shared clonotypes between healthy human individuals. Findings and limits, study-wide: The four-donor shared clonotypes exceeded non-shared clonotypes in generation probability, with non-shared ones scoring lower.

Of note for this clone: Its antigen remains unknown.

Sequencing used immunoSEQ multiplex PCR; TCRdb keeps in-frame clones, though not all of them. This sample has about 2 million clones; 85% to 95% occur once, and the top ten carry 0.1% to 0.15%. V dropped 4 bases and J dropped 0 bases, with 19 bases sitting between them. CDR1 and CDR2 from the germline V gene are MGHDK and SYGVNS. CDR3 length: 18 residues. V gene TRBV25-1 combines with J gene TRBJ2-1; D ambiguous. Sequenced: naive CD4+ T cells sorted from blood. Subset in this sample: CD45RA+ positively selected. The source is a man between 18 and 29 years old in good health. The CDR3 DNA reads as TGTGCCAGCAGTGGGGTGCGGTGGGCGAGGAGCTCCTACAATGAGCAGTTCTTC. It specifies CASSGVRWARSSYNEQFF.